This T cell receptor (beta chain) was sequenced during a study of beta chain features in type 1 diabetes. Study conclusions and caveats: In all four CD4+ subsets, TCRB CDR3 length was significantly, moderately reduced in type 1 diabetes. A potential PCR bias toward shorter templates would be equal in patient and control samples. HLA effects on TCRB rearrangement stayed unresolved here.

Via the markers CD45RO/CCR7/CD25/CD127/CD95/CD27, stem cell-like memory, regulatory, central memory and naive CD4+ cells were sorted. This clone was observed a handful of times. The antigen remains unidentified. The sequenced template was cDNA made from the entire isolated RNA. Libraries were prepared by immunoSEQ multiplex PCR; TCRdb keeps only in-frame clonotypes and omits some of them. The sample holds about 160,000 clones, 9% to 12% seen once. V lost 0 bases and J lost 3, with 6 bases in between. The CDR3 length is 13 residues. Germline V gives CDR1 SGHNT, CDR2 YYREEE (reference sequence). The specimen was central memory CD4+ T cells from blood. The chain links TRBV5-4 to TRBJ2-5; D not certain. The origin of this receptor is a man aged 25-45 years with type 1 diabetes. The CDR3 region is CASSLDVKETQYF. DNA of the CDR3: TGTGCCAGCAGCTTGGATGTTAAAGAGACCCAGTACTTC.